This TCR beta chain is from a study of blood T cell repertoires in COVID-19. Across the whole study: Both acute and convalescent COVID-19 samples were obtained from the United States, Italy and Spain. PBMCs, B-cell-depleted T cells, or T cells were the source of the cDNA or gDNA that made up the material.

V dropped 0 bases and J dropped 3 bases, with 16 bases sitting between them. CDR1 LGHNA and CDR2 YSLEER come from the germline V gene. The CDR3 sequence is 17 residues long. As processed by the authors: Researchers report that nucleated cell counts were estimated from reference gene primer amplification. Assay used: immunoSEQ multiplex PCR; TCRdb lists only in-frame clones, some missing. V and J calls and clone size are copied from that table; D and trimming were computed from the DNA. The sample holds roughly 53,000 clones, 90% seen once. Sequencing was carried out using peripheral blood. The rearrangement uses TRBV4-3 and TRBJ2-3; maybe TRBD2 (5 bases). This receptor was obtained from a woman in her thirties or forties with active COVID-19. This CDR3 is CASSQESEGIYTDTQYF. Written as DNA, the CDR3 is TGCGCCAGCAGCCAAGAATCCGAGGGAATCTATACAGATACGCAGTATTTT.